Below, 8 T cell receptor beta chains from the same sample are listed, as sequenced in a study of T cells after yellow fever vaccination. TCRdb independently ran MiXCR on the 5' RACE reads; one entry per CDR3 protein. Altogether over 250,000 distinct CDR3 sequences are present, 4.1% being singletons, with the ten largest covering about 26%. This specimen was PBMCs, taken 5 days after the yellow fever booster vaccination. These receptors all stem from a man aged 18 to 29 who received the YFV17D yellow fever vaccine.

Ten or more counts support this clonotype. The chain uses TRBV29-1 and TRBJ1-6, with D maybe TRBD1 (5 bases). V was clipped by 4 bases and J by 6 bases, with 10 bases between them. The CDR3 sequence is 13 residues long. Germline assignment: CDR1 SQVTM and CDR2 ANQGSEA. Here the CDR3 DNA reads TGCAGCGTTGCAGATGGGGGTAATTCACCCCTCCACTTT. Translated, it gives CSVADGGNSPLHF.

The genes are TRBV3-1 and TRBJ2-2; 7 positions agree with TRBD1. The CDR3 has 16 amino acids. Looked up from germline, CDR1 is LGHDT and CDR2 is YNNKEL (reference sequence). With 1 base clipped from V and 2 bases from J, the junction kept 4 bases outside the gene matches. The CDR3 sequence: CASSQAWDRNTGELFF. The CDR3 nucleotides read TGTGCCAGCAGCCAAGCATGGGACAGAAACACCGGGGAGCTGTTTTTT.

V usage is TRBV7-7 and J usage is TRBJ2-5; TRBD1 agrees at 8 bases. J gave up 4 bases and V 0 bases, and 4 bases lay outside the gene matches. The CDR3 consists of 15 residues. Germline-derived CDR1 and CDR2 are SSHAT and FNYEAQ (reference sequence). CDR3 sequence (DNA): TGTGCCAGCAGCTTAGCCGACAGGGGTGGAGAGACCCAGTACTTC. Its protein product is CASSLADRGGETQYF.

The J gene is TRBJ2-1, the V gene TRBV7-3; 8 bases agree with TRBD2. Germline loops: CDR1 SGHTA, CDR2 FQGTGA. This CDR3 is built from 17 residues. The V segment lost 5 bases and the J segment 6 bases; nucleotides outside the gene matches: 15. The CDR3 sequence: CASSQRSGTRVPNEQFF. The CDR3 DNA reads TGTGCCAGCAGCCAACGTTCCGGGACTAGAGTCCCCAATGAGCAGTTCTTC.

This clonotype was observed many times. The J gene is TRBJ2-4, the V gene TRBV11-2, with D possibly being TRBD1 (5 bases). This CDR3 is built from 13 residues. V gave up 0 bases and J gave up 11 bases, with 11 bases separating them. In germline, CDR1 is SGHAT, CDR2 FQNNGV. The chain's CDR3 is CASSLDFGQFQYF. CDR3 DNA: TGTGCCAGCAGCTTAGACTTCGGACAATTTCAGTACTTC. Variable domain in full (rest from reference TRBV11-2 and TRBJ2-4): EAGVAQSPRYKIIEKRQSVAFWCNPISGHATLYWYQQILGQGPKLLIQFQNNGVVDDSQLPKDRFSAERLKGVDSTLKIQPAKLEDSAVYLCASSLDFGQFQYFGAGTRLSVL.

This chain links TRBV5-1 with TRBJ2-5; 7 bases fit TRBD1. V shed 2 bases, J shed 1 base, and the junction held 8 bases outside the gene matches. The CDR3 consists of 16 residues. Looked up from germline, CDR1 is SGHRS and CDR2 is YFSETQ. CDR3 DNA: TGCGCCAGCAGCTTTGGACAGGAATACCCCCAAGAGACCCAGTACTTC. Translating it yields CASSFGQEYPQETQYF.

The V gene is TRBV19, the J gene TRBJ2-7; possible D gene TRBD2, 7 bases. V was trimmed by 4 bases and J by 3 bases, leaving 13 bases between them. This CDR3 spans 14 amino acids. Germline CDR1 LNHDA, CDR2 SQIVND (reference sequence). CDR3 residues: CASSKGGAFYEQYF. CDR3 DNA sequence: TGTGCCAGTAGTAAGGGGGGGGCGTTCTACGAGCAGTACTTC. Looking up the rest from reference TRBV19 and TRBJ2-7 gives the full variable domain: DGGITQSPKYLFRKEGQNVTLSCEQNLNHDAMYWYRQDPGQGLRLIYYSQIVNDFQKGDIAEGYSVSREKKESFPLTVTSAQKNPTAFYLCASSKGGAFYEQYFGPGTRLTVT.

Only a few counts were recorded for this clonotype. The chain combines TRBV2 with TRBJ2-7, with 10 bases that match TRBD1. Germline V gene data show CDR1 as SNHLY and CDR2 as FYNNEI. Trimming cost V 6 bases and J 0 bases; bases outside gene matches: 2. The CDR3 loop spans 14 amino acids. Here the CDR3 DNA reads TGTGCCAGCAGGTGGGACAGGGGCTCCTACGAGCAGTACTTC. Amino acids: CASRWDRGSYEQYF.